This T cell receptor beta chain was sequenced for a study of cytomegalovirus exposure and HLA in healthy donors. Notes on this clone: What it binds is not known.

Primers: 60 Vbeta forward and 13 Jbeta reverse. Clones were sequenced by immunoSEQ multiplex PCR, and TCRdb holds only the in-frame ones, with some missing. The table records about 140,000 clones, almost 80% of them present only once. The study's findings and limits: Reports showed the classifier diagnosing cytomegalovirus status with high specificity and sensitivity.

CDR3 length: 15 amino acids. Germline CDR1 is SGHNT and CDR2 is YYREEE (reference sequence). The V end lost 3 bases, the J end lost 3 bases, and 16 bases lay between the germline ends. J is TRBJ2-7 and V is TRBV5-4, with a weak D call TRBD1 (6 bases). Material for sequencing was PBMCs. The TCR originated in a man between 18 and 29 years old in good health and CMV-seronegative. Written as DNA, the CDR3 is TGTGCCAGCAGCTCTCCGGGACAACTTAGCTACGAGCAGTACTTC. Translating it yields CASSSPGQLSYEQYF.